The sequence of this T cell receptor beta chain was determined in a study of blood T cell repertoires in COVID-19. Background on the study: Samples representing acute and convalescent COVID-19 were sourced from the United States, Italy and Spain. Nucleic acid was either cDNA or gDNA, and it came from T cells, B-cell-depleted T cells, or PBMCs.

As handled by the study authors: Reference gene primer amplification in the assay estimated nucleated cell counts. The repertoire was sequenced with immunoSEQ multiplex PCR; TCRdb's copy has only in-frame clones and lacks some. That table furnishes V, J and clone size, whereas the DNA furnished D and trimming. The profile shows around 50,000 clones, more than 75% of them singletons. The TCR was taken from a man aged 50-59 years with active COVID-19. Sequencing used peripheral blood.

The CDR3 nucleotides read TGCGCCAGCAGCCCACTTGCGGGGGGCACCGGGGAGCTGTTTTTT. Its protein product is CASSPLAGGTGELFF. The chain combines TRBV4-1 with TRBJ2-2; 8 bases are a match to TRBD2. CDR1 and CDR2 (germline): MGHRA, YSYEKL. The CDR3 loop spans 15 amino acids. After removal of 4 bases from V and 4 bases from J, the junction contained 5 bases not matched to a gene.